Included here is one T cell receptor beta chain sequence, with context. The CDR3 has 16 amino acids. The germline V gene has CDR1 MDHEN and CDR2 SYDVKM. The ends were cut back, 1 base at V and 1 base at J, with 10 bases in the middle. This sample is part of a study of T cell changes during pregnancy in multiple sclerosis. The table came from immunoSEQ multiplex PCR; TCRdb's copy has only in-frame clones and leaves some out. This sample has approximately 130,000 clones; around 95% occur once, and the top ten carry 0.44%. This TCR was sampled from a female donor with multiple sclerosis, enrolled in a pregnancy study. This chain joins TRBV28 and TRBJ2-2; TRBD2 is a possible D gene (6 bases). The specimen comprised peripheral blood, sampled after pregnancy. CDR3 sequence reads: CASSLSGGENTGELFF. The CDR3 coding sequence is TGTGCCAGCAGTTTATCCGGCGGGGAGAACACCGGGGAGCTGTTTTTT.